This TCR beta chain came from a study of cytomegalovirus exposure and HLA in healthy donors (TCRdb year 2017). Context from the whole study: In an earlier analysis of under 750 of the donors, around 300 Gb of sequence data and 90 million to 120 million unique TCR beta sequences from about 180 million T cells were reported. Roughly five DR-DQ haplotypes were handled as single units for association and clustering, since linkage in the cohort was strong. To decide whether each TCR beta V gene segment behaved as functional or pseudogenic, an earlier analysis of approximately 620 of the donors relied on high-throughput TCR beta sequencing. In addition to the first cohort of 650 to 750 subjects, a separate validation cohort of approximately 110 different subjects was used. Rather than using new phenotypic data, the later analysis identified candidate immune exposures from TCR beta sequences and from how often those sequences occurred across donors. On average, around 200,000 unique TCR beta nucleotide sequences were sequenced per donor among roughly 430 genotyped donors of the cohort, with approximately 18% of those sequences being non-productive. The genetic ancestry cluster associated with self-reported Caucasian donors included around 76% of the roughly 360 genotyped donors. About 300 gigabases of sequencing data and approximately 85 million unique TCR sequences were included in an early release covering roughly 600 HLA-typed donors. Typing coverage varied by locus: roughly 620-640 donors for A, B, C, DRB1 and DQB1; approximately 500 for DQA1; more than 600 for DPA1; approximately 450 for DPB1. Both class I and class II loci were covered by HLA typing, at four-digit resolution. The aim of the study was to test whether cataloging public T cell receptors could identify signatures of past pathogen exposure. A later analysis re-examined previously published TCR beta repertoires from more than 600 donors and added high-resolution HLA genotyping to investigate patterns of TCR occurrence. The T cell repertoires of some 670 subjects were profiled by immunosequencing and related to cytomegalovirus serostatus. To predict cytomegalovirus infection status, the study brought together high-throughput TCR immunosequencing, statistical association of individual TCRs with disease status, and machine learning. Every discovery cohort repertoire had been produced on one sequencing platform. Alongside the repertoire data, information on donor age, sex, ethnicity and CMV serostatus was compiled. A later genetic analysis took genome-wide SNP genotypes for about three fifths of the 666 donors and used that subset as a discovery cohort. The investigation overall reported the following: Seventeen rarely observed V segments, including chromosome 9 orphons, were excluded from the earlier analysis of a few hundred of the donors because counts were too low. Linkage disequilibrium might explain the correlated functional status among segregating V segments, but an unknown experimental factor could not be ruled out. When HLA alleles, especially DR and DQ, strongly co-occurred, attributing TCR associations to individual alleles was difficult. Because HLA typing was missing for some donors at each locus, association tests included only the typed subset. The authors suggested that the approach could potentially be extended to other disease states and immunological phenotypes. A further reported finding was that TCR beta sequences accurately predicted the HLA-A and HLA-B alleles for most subjects in the first cohort. Most TCR sequences were observed very rarely across donors, whereas some public TCRs were present in many individuals. Compared with equally common non-associated chains, HLA-associated TCR beta chains in a later analysis were more clonally expanded and had lower generation probabilities. A few of the identified cytomegalovirus-associated TCR beta chains were confirmed in vitro to be specific for cytomegalovirus antigens. In an earlier analysis of more than 450 of the donors, most TCR beta V segments were observed in productive rearrangements about 87% or about 30% of the time, broadly matching IMGT annotations. Specific HLA alleles were associated with roughly 17,000 TCR beta sequences at a false discovery rate of 0.05 in a later analysis. This cohort had only TCR beta chains sequenced, and the lack of alpha or paired-chain data limited which features could be detected. In a later genetic analysis, fewer N-insertions in productive TCRs were reported among donors in an Asian-associated ancestry cluster than the approximately 630-donor mean. Roughly uniform sequencing depth across donors was assumed in presence/absence analyses, although this assumption may not hold. According to a later analysis, parvovirus B19, influenza, CMV and Epstein-Barr virus appeared linked to several top co-occurrence clusters. A later genetic analysis associated a missense DCLRE1C variant with V-gene and J-gene trimming of TCR beta chains, and an independent cohort replicated the association. For the cohort, immune exposure information was limited to CMV serostatus. A group of highly shared sequence variants was considered likely to be a technical artifact of the sequencing pipeline. A later analysis found that TCR association rates varied across HLA loci, with DRB1 alleles showing the most associated TCRs and HLA-C alleles the fewest. The study gave a list of under 200 TCR beta chains associated with cytomegalovirus. The classifier was reported to diagnose cytomegalovirus status with high specificity and sensitivity in both the original cohort and the validation cohort. The 87-base-pair reads could not distinguish some IMGT-functional V segments, including TRBV6-2 and TRBV6-3, so those segments were excluded. Most CMV-associated TCR beta chains appeared to be HLA-restricted in a later analysis, and the HLA associations seemed to be driven largely by CMV exposure.

A note on this clone: No cognate antigen has been identified for it. One base away there is no much larger clone; base qualities are not given.

Libraries were constructed by the immunoSEQ multiplex PCR assay. The multiplex PCR relied on a mix of 60 forward primers for TCR Vbeta segments and 13 reverse primers for TCR Jbeta segments. The CDR3 region of rearranged TCR beta genes was amplified from genomic DNA by a multiplex PCR assay. The Illumina HiSeq System was used to sequence the amplified TCR beta libraries as 87-base-pair reads. Per the source publication's procedure: Across the 500 to 850 repertoires, a later analysis counted around 80 million unique TCR beta chains, around 11 million of which were shared by at least two donors. Raw reads were error-corrected and collapsed into unique sequences with a nearest-neighbor algorithm that merged closely related sequences to remove PCR and sequencing errors. Alignment of CDR3 sequences to IMGT reference sequences was used to assign V, D and J gene segments. For a sequence to be retained, a match of at least six nucleotides was required to both a V gene segment and a J gene segment. Rearrangements were classified as productive when the CDR3 lacked stop codons and remained in frame with V and J, and all other rearrangements were classified as non-productive. CDR3 was defined according to IMGT convention as the region running from the second conserved V-encoded cysteine to the conserved J-encoded phenylalanine. In an earlier analysis of more than 550 of the donors, sequences lacking an unambiguous match to a single V gene segment were excluded. In an earlier analysis of 587 of the donors, V segments were called functional above 56.7% productive rearrangements and were called segregating when the between-donor standard deviation exceeded 5%. A statistical classification framework was built for diagnosing cytomegalovirus status from the catalog of TCR beta chain sequences. A later analysis assigned V and J genes by comparing TCR nucleotide sequences with IMGT/GENE-DB human TR gene sequences. Using the TCRdist pipeline, a later analysis assigned CDR3 sequences along with most-parsimonious VDJ recombination scenarios. A later analysis defined each TCR beta chain by its CDR3 amino acid sequence plus V-gene family, and excluded reads lacking a unique V-gene family. As a way to deal with suspected cross-contamination and a sequencing artifact, a later analysis dropped over 550 nucleotide sequences that were highly shared and had low generation probability. For each public chain, a later analysis derived a clonal expansion index from normalized ranks of inferred template counts within each repertoire. In a later analysis, generation probabilities were computed using a VDJ recombination model fitted to out-of-frame rearrangements, and the results were checked against IGoR. In a later analysis, TCR-TCR, TCR-HLA and TCR-CMV co-occurrence was scored with hypergeometric tests, and a repertoire-size bias correction was applied to TCR pairs. In a later analysis, false discovery rates were estimated by permuting HLA or CMV assignments 20 times. In a later analysis, co-occurring TCRs were grouped with DBSCAN, and TCRdist sequence similarity was added when clustering was performed within HLA-allele-positive subsets. Repertoires with fewer than 30,000 or more than 120,000 public chains were left out of co-occurrence clustering, as were a handful of repertoires with anomalous nucleotide sharing. Not all clones reach the TCRdb copy of this immuneACCESS table, which keeps in-frame sequences only. Checked studies attribute under half of the gap to unresolved V genes and leave the rest unexplained. The DNA gave D and trimming, while V, J and clone size come from that table. Counted in this sample were approximately 80,000 clones; approximately 78% of them appeared once. Together, the top ten hold roughly 2.5% of the sample.

Trimming takes 2 bases from V and 1 base from J, and the germline ends sit 15 bases apart. The CDR3 numbers 16 residues from cysteine through phenylalanine. Just the 48-base CDR3 DNA is kept, in frame starting at base 1. Looking up the germline V gene yields CDR1 SGHTA and CDR2 FQGNSA. The cohort comprised under 700 healthy bone marrow donors. All cohort members were sampled while nominally healthy, although unrecorded immune exposures were likely present. The donor was CMV seropositive and belonged to the group of 270 or so seropositive cohort members. Each donor provided a peripheral blood sample, and peripheral blood mononuclear cells were used for TCR beta sequencing. The Qiagen DNeasy Blood Extraction Kit was used to extract genomic DNA from the blood cell samples.

The rearrangement combines TRBV7-2 with TRBJ2-7; the D segment could be TRBD1, given 6 matching bases. This TCR was recovered from a male donor in good health and CMV-seropositive. The sample comprised PBMCs. CDR3 loop: CASSLTGTGNSYEQYF. The nucleotide sequence is TGTGCCAGCAGCTTAACCGGAACAGGGAATTCCTACGAGCAGTACTTC.